The T cell receptor (beta chain) described here comes from a study of OX40 agonist ivuxolimab in advanced cancers. Findings and limits, study-wide: Normalized expansion of T-cell clones was also low for some nonresponders.

Sequenced by immunoSEQ multiplex PCR; TCRdb stores in-frame clones only, minus some. Of 100,000 or so clones in the sample, 95% to 97% are singletons; the top ten hold around 2%. This clone was detected once. The antigen is unknown. The CDR3 is 16 residues long. The V and J ends lost 0 bases and 8 bases respectively, with 14 bases between them. Germline CDR1 and CDR2: LGHNA and YSLEER. This TCR derives from an adult with an advanced solid tumor such as melanoma, head and neck, liver or kidney cancer. The J gene is TRBJ1-6, the V gene TRBV4-3; D is undetermined. The input for sequencing was CD4+ or CD8+ T cells sorted from blood, taken in a trial of the OX40 agonist ivuxolimab. The CDR3 DNA is TGCGCCAGCAGCCAAGATCGGGAGGGCCTGGATTCACCCCTCCACTTT. Protein: CASSQDREGLDSPLHF.